Listed here is a single T cell receptor (beta chain). The antigen remains undetermined. The data originate from a study of T cell responses to AZD1222 COVID-19 vaccine. Across the whole study: It was second doses at about 4 or about 12 weeks that were pooled.

Produced via immunoSEQ multiplex PCR; TCRdb's table is partial and in-frame only. The data hold about 140,000 clones, with around 93% observed a single time. Study-level points and caveats: Without day 14 samples, only post-peak T cell repertoires were studied. Donors, mostly white British, included more females; clonal diversity was possibly underestimated.

V was cut by 1 base and J by 1 base, with 10 bases left in between. Germline V gives CDR1 SGHAT, CDR2 FQNNGV. The length of the CDR3 is 15 residues. This TCR came from an adult in good health. The starting material was peripheral blood, obtained on day 0 of AZD1222 vaccination. The chain uses TRBV11-2 and TRBJ1-1; D is uncertain. CDR3 nucleotides: TGTGCCAGCAGCTTAGGGGTAGACGAGAACACTGAAGCTTTCTTT. As protein: CASSLGVDENTEAFF.